These T cell receptor beta chains were read from a single sample in a study of cytomegalovirus exposure and HLA in healthy donors. The method was immunoSEQ multiplex PCR; TCRdb's version includes in-frame clones alone and lacks a portion of them. The sample records 100,000 to 150,000 clones, about four fifths being singletons. The material sequenced was PBMCs. The receptors originated from a woman aged 40 to 50 in good health and CMV-seropositive. The CDR3 runs from the conserved cysteine through the conserved F or W. A D gene is named only where the DNA matches it firmly.

d_call,cdr3_length,j_call,v_call,cdr3_aa
.,14,TRBJ1-5,TRBV6-6,CASSYGEGVQPQHF
.,14,TRBJ2-5,TRBV15,CATSTRDYQETQYF
.,14,TRBJ2-7,TRBV9,CASSVVAGGYEQYF
TRBD1,16,TRBJ2-1,TRBV13,CASSLLGQGAWNEQFF
.,17,TRBJ2-7,TRBV4-1,CASSLRSTSQSSYEQYF
.,16,TRBJ1-1,TRBV28,CASRLGGASAGTEAFF
.,13,TRBJ1-1,TRBV6-1,CASTAVNLGVAFF
TRBD1,16,TRBJ1-5,TRBV28,CASSPRGTGKVQPQHF
.,13,TRBJ1-2,TRBV28,CASTPWGEDGYTF
TRBD1,14,TRBJ1-3,TRBV30,CAWSKTGSGNTIYF
.,14,TRBJ1-4,TRBV10-3,CAISDPGGGEKLFF
TRBD1,14,TRBJ2-5,TRBV28,CASSLGRGPETQYF
TRBD1,15,TRBJ1-5,TRBV19,CASSKGTGLFQPQHF
TRBD1,13,TRBJ1-1,TRBV28,CASLGQPNTEAFF
.,13,TRBJ2-1,TRBV4-2,CASSLTTSNEQFF
.,11,TRBJ2-1,TRBV6-1,CASSDLDEQFF
.,14,TRBJ1-3,TRBV30,CAWTWGLSGNTIYF
.,14,TRBJ1-1,TRBV9,CASSVAQANTEAFF
.,18,TRBJ2-1,TRBV7-6,CASVPGHKRTQSYNEQFF
.,15,TRBJ2-1,TRBV13,CASSLGKVGLSEQFF
TRBD1,15,TRBJ1-2,TRBV4-1,CASSNTPGGDYGYTF
TRBD1,18,TRBJ1-1,TRBV19,CASSRGGDRIFLDTEAFF
TRBD1,15,TRBJ2-7,TRBV4-1,CASRAGQGVTYEQYF
TRBD2,16,TRBJ2-6,TRBV5-1,CASSAGTTSGANVLTF
TRBD1,15,TRBJ1-1,TRBV10-1,CASSRRTGDFAEAFF
.,12,TRBJ1-5,TRBV28,CASSLQNQPQHF
TRBD1,16,TRBJ2-7,TRBV10-2,CASIQGTGTGRYEQYF
.,13,TRBJ1-1,TRBV15,CATSRDRRLKAFF
.,18,TRBJ2-1,TRBV9,CASSVSGTYRGSYNEQFF
TRBD1,16,TRBJ1-2,TRBV5-6,CASSLPLGGQGDGYTF
.,13,TRBJ2-1,TRBV6-4,CASSSTLQGTPFF
TRBD1,19,TRBJ1-4,TRBV5-1,CASSPYPGQGSRSNEKLFF
TRBD2,14,TRBJ2-1,TRBV29-1,CSGTSGGIYNEQFF
TRBD2,16,TRBJ2-2,TRBV10-1,CASSEGLAGKAGELFF
TRBD1,14,TRBJ1-1,TRBV5-8,CASSWGTGTGEAFF
.,14,TRBJ2-1,TRBV9,CASSAETVYNEQFF
TRBD2,15,TRBJ2-7,TRBV7-8,CASSLGVAGEGEQYF
.,15,TRBJ1-5,TRBV15,CATSRAGVGSQPQHF
TRBD1,15,TRBJ1-1,TRBV4-1,CASSQYGTGLTEAFF
TRBD2,17,TRBJ2-7,TRBV7-9,CASSLGQREGSSYEQYF